Following are 21 T cell receptor beta chains from one sample sequenced in a study of a mutant IDH1 vaccine in newly diagnosed glioma. Time point: week 23, last vaccination. Mutant IDH1 20-mer peptide, at 300 ug, made up each vaccine dose, with topical imiquimod. These TCRs' antigens remain unknown. Libraries were prepared by immunoSEQ multiplex PCR; TCRdb keeps only in-frame clonotypes and omits some of them. The sample has approximately 50,000 clones, about nine tenths seen once. Material: PBMCs, obtained from a glioma patient whose treatment included an IDH1 peptide vaccine. The source is a man aged 35-49 years with glioma.

V is TRBV2 and J is TRBJ2-7, with a weak D call TRBD1 (6 bases). The germline gives CDR1 SNHLY, CDR2 FYNNEI. This CDR3 spans 15 amino acids. V was cut by 3 bases and J by 5 bases, with 17 bases left in between. In DNA form, the CDR3 reads TGTGCCAGCAGTGAGTCCAGGGGATATCTCCACGAGCAGTACTTC. This gives the protein CASSESRGYLHEQYF.

The chain links TRBV5-1 to TRBJ2-7, with 9 nucleotides matching TRBD1. The V segment lost 0 bases and the J segment 2 bases; nucleotides outside the gene matches: 9. This CDR3 is built from 17 residues. Germline CDR1 SGHRS, CDR2 YFSETQ. The CDR3 DNA reads as TGCGCCAGCAGCTTGGAGGACCGGGACAGGGTTACCTACGAGCAGTACTTC. Translating gives CASSLEDRDRVTYEQYF.

The genes are TRBV27 and TRBJ1-5; no clear D. The germline gives CDR1 MNHEY, CDR2 SMNVEV (reference sequence). The V gene lost 7 bases and the J gene lost 0 bases, with 10 bases spanning the gap. The CDR3 consists of 14 residues. In DNA form, the CDR3 reads TGTGCCAGCAACCGTCGGGGTAGCAATCAGCCCCAGCATTTT. Translating gives CASNRRGSNQPQHF.

The chain is built from TRBV7-9 and TRBJ2-7; TRBD1 agrees at 10 bases. The V segment lost 4 bases and the J segment 8 bases; nucleotides outside the gene matches: 14. Per germline, CDR1 SEHNR and CDR2 FQNEAQ (reference sequence). There are 16 residues in the CDR3. The CDR3 here is CASSSVGGQGIYKQYF. The CDR3 DNA reads TGTGCCAGCAGCTCCGTCGGGGGACAGGGGATATATAAGCAGTACTTC.

This chain joins TRBV9 and TRBJ1-2; D gene unclear. Trimming took off 4 bases at V and 3 bases at J, with 4 bases between the two ends. The length of the CDR3 is 11 residues. Germline V gene lookup returns CDR1 SGDLS and CDR2 YYNGEE. The CDR3 region is CASSSDYGYTF. For the CDR3, the DNA is TGTGCCAGCAGCTCAGACTATGGCTACACCTTC.

This rearrangement joins TRBV7-8 to TRBJ2-7, with 13 bases aligning to TRBD2. The CDR3 runs to 16 residues. The V segment lost 4 bases and the J segment 1 base; nucleotides outside the gene matches: 4. The germline CDR1 and CDR2 sequences are SGHVS and FQNEAQ. CDR3 protein: CASSSGLAGLSYEQYF. The CDR3 region has the DNA TGTGCCAGCAGCTCGGGACTAGCGGGGCTATCCTACGAGCAGTACTTC.

The V call is TRBV7-8, the J call TRBJ2-1; D might be TRBD1 (5 bases). The CDR3 runs to 16 residues. Trimming left V 3 bases short and J 0 bases short, with 12 bases between. Per germline, CDR1 SGHVS and CDR2 FQNEAQ. CDR3 region: CASSFTLGDSYNEQFF. CDR3 bases: TGTGCCAGCAGCTTCACATTAGGGGACTCCTACAATGAGCAGTTCTTC.

This clone has only a few counts. The rearrangement uses TRBV18 and TRBJ1-1; D not resolved. The CDR3 sequence is 15 residues long. Per germline, CDR1 KGHSH and CDR2 LQKENI. The V gene lost 0 bases and the J gene lost 3 bases, with 11 bases spanning the gap. The chain's CDR3 is CASSPPLGKDTEAFF. The CDR3 DNA follows: TGTGCCAGCTCACCACCCTTGGGTAAGGACACTGAAGCTTTCTTT.

This sequence joins TRBV5-1 and TRBJ1-1, with D maybe TRBD1 (5 bases). Trimming removed 3 bases from V and 7 bases from J, with 16 bases in between. The germline CDR1 and CDR2 sequences are SGHRS and YFSETQ. The length of the CDR3 is 14 residues. Written as DNA, the CDR3 is TGCGCCAGCAGCTACCCCGAAGGGGCCGATGAAGCTTTCTTT. Translated: CASSYPEGADEAFF.

The chain employs TRBV6-1 and TRBJ1-2, with TRBD1 as a possible D gene (5 bases). The CDR3 runs to 14 residues. The V and J ends lost 7 bases and 2 bases respectively, with 14 bases between them. Germline V gene sequence: CDR1 MNHNS, CDR2 SASEGT. CDR3 residues: CASTSPRQNYGYTF. The CDR3 region has the DNA TGTGCCAGCACCTCCCCTCGACAGAACTATGGCTACACCTTC.

This rearrangement joins TRBV9 to TRBJ2-5, with 10 positions matching TRBD2. Germline V CDR1 and CDR2: SGDLS, YYNGEE. The CDR3 runs 15 residues. Unmatched junction bases numbered 5, after V lost 4 bases and J lost 2 bases. The CDR3 loop is CASSFTSGIQETQYF. DNA of the CDR3: TGTGCCAGCAGCTTTACTAGCGGGATACAAGAGACCCAGTACTTC. The full variable domain, completed using reference TRBV9 and TRBJ2-5, is DSGVTQTPKHLITATGQRVTLRCSPRSGDLSVYWYQQSLDQGLQFLIQYYNGEERAKGNILERFSAQQFPDLHSELNLSSLELGDSALYFCASSFTSGIQETQYFGPGTRLLVL.

The chain is built from TRBV9 and TRBJ1-4; 7 bases fit TRBD1. The CDR3 consists of 15 residues. CDR1 SGDLS and CDR2 YYNGEE come from the germline V gene. Trimming cost V 4 bases and J 4 bases; bases outside gene matches: 7. CDR3 DNA: TGTGCCAGCAGCCCCCGACAGGGTGGTAATGAAAAACTGTTTTTT. It translates to CASSPRQGGNEKLFF.

J is TRBJ2-7 and V is TRBV7-9, with TRBD2 as a possible D gene (5 bases). This CDR3 comprises 14 residues. With 4 bases removed from V and 0 bases from J, the gap between germline ends came to 10 bases. Germline lookup yields CDR1 SEHNR and CDR2 FQNEAQ (reference sequence). The chain's CDR3 is CASSSDGNSYEQYF. CDR3 bases: TGTGCCAGCAGCTCGGACGGGAACTCCTACGAGCAGTACTTC.

The V gene is TRBV4-2, the J gene TRBJ1-5; D remains unclear. V was pared by 0 bases and J by 8 bases, with 14 bases between. The CDR3 is made up of 15 amino acids. Germline V gene data show CDR1 as LGHNA and CDR2 as YNFKEQ. The CDR3 DNA follows: TGTGCCAGCAGCCAAGATCCGTCCTACAACGAGCCCCAGCATTTT. Its protein is CASSQDPSYNEPQHF.

With respect to this clone: One junction end disagrees with the germline gene, perhaps due to a read error. The rearrangement joins TRBV6-1 to TRBJ1-2; D is perhaps TRBD1 (5 bases). Germline CDR1 and CDR2: MNHNS and SASEGT. This CDR3 is 15 amino acids long. In nucleotides, the CDR3 is TGTGCCAGCAGGGAAGGTGGGGGAACTGGCTATGGCTACACCTTC. Protein sequence: CASREGGGTGYGYTF.

This clone was counted a single time. The chain couples TRBV6-6 to TRBJ1-1; D gene unclear. The germline gives CDR1 MNHNY, CDR2 SVGAGI (reference sequence). This CDR3 spans 14 amino acids. V lost 8 bases to trimming and J lost 5 bases, with 18 bases between them. The CDR3 coding sequence is TGTGCCAGCTCCGAATGGAGGGCCGGGACTGAAGCTTTCTTT. Encoded protein: CASSEWRAGTEAFF.

V is TRBV2 and J is TRBJ2-5; D uncertain. There are 15 residues in the CDR3. CDR1 is SNHLY and CDR2 is FYNNEI in the germline V gene. The V gene lost 4 bases and the J gene lost 1 base, with 13 bases spanning the gap. DNA of the CDR3: TGTGCCAGCAGTGGGGGTTTTTTGGGCCAAGAGACCCAGTACTTC. The encoded protein is CASSGGFLGQETQYF.

The chain carries TRBV11-2 and TRBJ2-7, with 10 nucleotides matching TRBD2. The CDR3 is 16 amino acids. V shed 7 bases, J shed 0 bases, and the junction held 9 bases outside the gene matches. The germline V gene has CDR1 SGHAT and CDR2 FQNNGV. CDR3 nucleotide sequence: TGTGCCAGCACCGGACTAGCGGTCATAAACTCCTACGAGCAGTACTTC. Protein product: CASTGLAVINSYEQYF.

The gene calls are TRBV27 and TRBJ1-3; D is uncertain. The V gene's germline CDR1 is MNHEY and CDR2 SMNVEV (reference sequence). V was trimmed by 6 bases and J by 1 base, leaving 10 bases between them. The length of the CDR3 is 14 residues. CDR3 nucleotides: TGTGCCAGCAGACCCTGGAGTTCTGGAAACACCATATATTTT. Translating it yields CASRPWSSGNTIYF.

This sequence joins TRBV28 and TRBJ2-2; 7 bases match TRBD1. Per the germline V gene, CDR1 is MDHEN and CDR2 is SYDVKM. This CDR3 contains 15 residues. The J segment lost 6 bases and the V segment lost 6 bases, leaving 10 bases of the junction unmatched. CDR3 in amino acids: CASRRDRVGAGELFF. The CDR3 DNA sequence: TGTGCCAGCAGGAGAGACAGGGTTGGGGCCGGGGAGCTGTTTTTT.

The chain's CDR3 is CASSLREVSYEQYF. The CDR3 DNA sequence: TGCGCCAGCAGTTTGCGGGAGGTGAGCTACGAGCAGTACTTC. The V and J genes are TRBV10-1 and TRBJ2-7; 8 bases match TRBD2. V was clipped by 5 bases and J by 3 bases; unmatched bases: 6. The germline V gene encodes CDR1 WNHNN and CDR2 SYGVQD (reference sequence). The CDR3 length is 14 residues.